What follows are 18 T cell receptor beta chains derived from one specimen sequenced in a study of radiation and T cells in renal cell carcinoma. Treatment given: treatment-naive control, cytoreductive nephrectomy. This table comes from immunoSEQ multiplex PCR, and its TCRdb copy is limited to in-frame clones, with some not included. The sample comprises 24,000 or so clones, over 50% of which are singletons, and roughly 20% rests with the top ten. Sequenced material: tumor tissue, taken from a patient whose treatment was nephrectomy without radiotherapy. The receptor set was obtained from a human donor with renal cell carcinoma.

This clone showed up just a few times. V usage is TRBV7-6 and J usage is TRBJ1-6, with 7 bases aligning to TRBD1. V shed 5 bases and J 13 bases; nucleotides not matched to a gene: 8. Germline V lookup: CDR1 SGHVS, CDR2 FNYEAQ. The CDR3 spans 13 residues. CDR3 sequence reads: CASSPGQASPLHF. CDR3 coding DNA: TGTGCCAGCAGCCCAGGACAGGCTAGTCCCCTCCACTTT.

The sample holds a few counts of this clone. V is TRBV5-8 and J is TRBJ2-1, with 8 bases identical to TRBD2. Per the germline V gene, CDR1 is SGHTS and CDR2 is YDEGEE. The CDR3 loop spans 17 amino acids. V dropped 3 bases and J dropped 5; count of bases not matched to a gene: 13. In nucleotides, the CDR3 is TGTGCCAGCAGCTCACAGCCCGGGACTAGGTGGGACAATGAGCAGTTCTTC. Encoded protein: CASSSQPGTRWDNEQFF.

This clone occurred a few times. This chain links TRBV5-1 with TRBJ1-6; D possibly corresponds to TRBD1 (6 bases). The germline CDR1 and CDR2 sequences are SGHRS and YFSETQ. Trimming pared 0 bases from V and 6 bases from J, leaving 10 bases between. This CDR3 comprises 15 residues. Written as DNA, the CDR3 is TGCGCCAGCAGCTTGGAATGGGGGCTTAATTCACCCCTCCACTTT. As protein: CASSLEWGLNSPLHF.

The chain is built from TRBV14 and TRBJ1-6; weak D call: TRBD1 (5 bases). The CDR3 sequence is 14 residues long. The germline V gene has CDR1 SGHDN and CDR2 FVKESK. The ends were cut back, 0 bases at V and 9 bases at J, with 9 bases in the middle. This CDR3 reads CASSQEAGSSPLHF. CDR3 sequence (DNA): TGTGCCAGCAGCCAAGAGGCAGGGTCTTCACCCCTCCACTTT. Drawing the rest from reference TRBV14 and TRBJ1-6, the complete variable domain is EAGVTQFPSHSVIEKGQTVTLRCDPISGHDNLYWYRRVMGKEIKFLLHFVKESKQDESGMPNNRFLAERTGGTYSTLKVQPAELEDSGVYFCASSQEAGSSPLHFGNGTRLTVT.

This clone was observed a handful of times. This chain uses TRBV15 with TRBJ1-4, with 8 bases lining up with TRBD1. Trimming removed 5 bases from V and 8 bases from J; junction bases left unmatched: 7. The germline gives CDR1 LNHNV, CDR2 YYDKDF (reference sequence). The CDR3 extends over 14 amino acids. The CDR3 protein is CATSSGQDSEKLFF. The CDR3 DNA sequence: TGTGCCACCAGCTCGGGACAGGATTCCGAAAAACTGTTTTTT.

This clone was picked up a small number of times. The rearrangement uses TRBV6-6 and TRBJ2-5, with 7 positions matching TRBD1. The CDR3 runs 14 residues. V was clipped by 2 bases and J by 2 bases; unmatched bases: 2. Germline lookup yields CDR1 MNHNY and CDR2 SVGAGI (reference sequence). The CDR3 loop reads CASSYAGGQETQYF. The CDR3 region has the DNA TGTGCCAGCAGTTACGCAGGGGGACAAGAGACCCAGTACTTC.

This clone is medium-sized (0.01 to 0.1%) by share. In DNA, the CDR3 is TGTGCCAGCAGCTTATCACAGGGTCCGGGGGGCTACACCTTC. Residues: CASSLSQGPGGYTF. The V and J genes are TRBV7-2 and TRBJ1-2; the D gene is possibly TRBD1 (6 bases). The CDR3 spans 14 residues. The germline V and J ends were trimmed by 2 bases and 8 bases, with 15 bases remaining between them. The V gene's germline CDR1 is SGHTA and CDR2 FQGNSA. The whole variable domain, filled in from reference TRBV7-2 and TRBJ1-2, reads GAGVSQSPSNKVTEKGKDVELRCDPISGHTALYWYRQSLGQGLEFLIYFQGNSAPDKSGLPSDRFSAERTGGSVSTLTIQRTQQEDSAVYLCASSLSQGPGGYTFGSGTRLTVV.

This chain joins TRBV6-5 and TRBJ1-1; D call uncertain. V lost 0 bases, J lost 5 bases, and 7 bases lay in between. Germline V gene data show CDR1 as MNHEY and CDR2 as SVGAGI. The length of the CDR3 is 13 residues. The CDR3: CASSYSGQTEAFF. In nucleotides, the CDR3 is TGTGCCAGCAGTTACTCAGGGCAGACTGAAGCTTTCTTT.

Only a few counts were recorded for this clone. The chain joins TRBV10-3 to TRBJ1-2; D is unclear. V gave up 6 bases and J gave up 8 bases, with 16 bases separating them. The germline CDR1 and CDR2 sequences are ENHRY and SYGVKD. CDR3 length equals 13 residues. As DNA, the CDR3 is TGTGCCATCAGCGGATCAAGAGAACCCGGCTACACCTTC. It yields the protein CAISGSREPGYTF.

The chain has TRBV5-6 and TRBJ2-1, with TRBD1 identical over 8 bases. Trimming at V came to 2 bases and at J to 4 bases, leaving 5 bases not matched to a gene. Germline V CDR1 and CDR2: SGHDT, YYEEEE. The CDR3 runs 15 residues. The DNA of the CDR3 is TGTGCCAGCAGCTTACCCGGGACAGGATACAATGAGCAGTTCTTC. Its protein product is CASSLPGTGYNEQFF.

As regards this clone: The same CDR3 is also encoded by other DNA sequences in this sample. V is TRBV4-3 and J is TRBJ2-2; tentative D call: TRBD1 (5 bases). The length of the CDR3 is 17 residues. From germline, CDR1 is LGHNA and CDR2 YSLEER. Trimming left V 4 bases short and J 7 bases short, with 22 bases between. In nucleotides, the CDR3 is TGCGCCAGCAGCCCTCTCCCCCCTGGGGCCCTCGGCGGGGAGCTGTTTTTT. As protein: CASSPLPPGALGGELFF.

In this sample, this clone turned up a few times. This rearrangement joins TRBV2 to TRBJ2-2; possibly TRBD1 for D (5 bases). CDR3 size: 13 residues. Trimming removed 7 bases from V and 4 bases from J, with 10 bases in between. The V gene's germline CDR1 is SNHLY and CDR2 FYNNEI. CDR3 nucleotide sequence: TGTGCCAGCATCGGCCAGGGCACCGGGGAGCTGTTTTTT. This gives the protein CASIGQGTGELFF.

The V and J genes are TRBV18 and TRBJ2-1, with D perhaps TRBD1 (6 bases). V lost 1 base and J lost 5, with 12 bases in between. The germline gives CDR1 KGHSH, CDR2 LQKENI. The length of the CDR3 is 15 residues. CDR3 sequence: CASSPLRTDNNEQFF. CDR3 nucleotides: TGTGCCAGCTCACCACTCCGGACAGATAACAATGAGCAGTTCTTC.

This clone ranks as medium-sized. Other DNA sequences of this sample code for an identical CDR3. The chain is built from TRBV6-5 and TRBJ2-1; 10 nucleotides line up with TRBD2. V trimming: 7 bases; J trimming: 2 bases; junction bases outside the gene matches: 5. This CDR3 contains 15 residues. Germline-derived CDR1 and CDR2 are MNHEY and SVGAGI. CDR3 amino acids: CASTPAGGPYNEQFF. DNA of the CDR3: TGTGCCAGCACCCCAGCGGGGGGGCCCTACAATGAGCAGTTCTTC.

This clone rates as medium-sized. The rearrangement joins TRBV9 to TRBJ1-1; D is perhaps TRBD1 (5 bases). CDR1 and CDR2 from the germline V gene are SGDLS and YYNGEE. This CDR3 is built from 16 residues. V dropped 4 bases and J dropped 1 base, with 17 bases sitting between them. The CDR3 bases are TGTGCCAGCAGCTATGGGACGGGGGGACCGAACACTGAAGCTTTCTTT. Amino acids: CASSYGTGGPNTEAFF.

This clone was seen more than once but under ten times. The chain joins TRBV7-2 to TRBJ2-7; D remains unclear. CDR1 and CDR2 (germline): SGHTA, FQGNSA. Trimming cost V 2 bases and J 2 bases, with 13 bases left between them. This CDR3 is built from 15 residues. CDR3 region: CASSLNSLIPYEQYF. CDR3 bases: TGTGCCAGCAGCTTAAACTCCCTGATCCCCTACGAGCAGTACTTC.

V is TRBV12-5 and J is TRBJ2-1; 14 bases are shared with TRBD2. After removal of 6 bases from V and 10 bases from J, the junction contained 11 bases not matched to a gene. This CDR3 has 16 residues. CDR1 and CDR2 (germline): LGHNT, FRNRAP. CDR3 loop: CASGALPGLAGDEQFF. In DNA form, the CDR3 reads TGTGCTAGTGGCGCCCTCCCGGGACTAGCGGGGGACGAGCAGTTCTTC.

Many counts were recorded for this clone. The rearrangement links TRBV5-3 to TRBJ1-5; unclear D gene. TRBV5-3 carries the ORF label, with uncertain function. The V end was cut by 1 base, the J end by 11 bases, with 16 bases between. The CDR3 runs 14 residues. CDR3 protein: CARSLRVPHVAQHF. CDR3 in DNA: TGTGCCAGAAGCTTGAGGGTCCCACATGTAGCCCAGCATTTT.